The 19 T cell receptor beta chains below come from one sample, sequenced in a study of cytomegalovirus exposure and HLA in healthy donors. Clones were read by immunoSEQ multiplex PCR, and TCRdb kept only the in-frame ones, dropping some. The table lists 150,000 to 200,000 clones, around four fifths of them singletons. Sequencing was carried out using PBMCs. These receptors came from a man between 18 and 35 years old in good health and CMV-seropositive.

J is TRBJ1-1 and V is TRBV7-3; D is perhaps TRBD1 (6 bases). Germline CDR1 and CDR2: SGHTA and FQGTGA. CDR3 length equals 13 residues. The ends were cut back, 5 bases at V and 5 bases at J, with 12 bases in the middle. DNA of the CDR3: TGTGCCAGCAGCCCTACAGGGTTAACTGAAGCTTTCTTT. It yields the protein CASSPTGLTEAFF.

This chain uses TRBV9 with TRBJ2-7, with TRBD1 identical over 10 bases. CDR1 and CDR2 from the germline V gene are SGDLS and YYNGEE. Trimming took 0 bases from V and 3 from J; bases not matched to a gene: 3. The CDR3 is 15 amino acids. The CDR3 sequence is CASSVAGTGDYEQYF. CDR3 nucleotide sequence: TGTGCCAGCAGCGTAGCTGGGACAGGGGACTACGAGCAGTACTTC.

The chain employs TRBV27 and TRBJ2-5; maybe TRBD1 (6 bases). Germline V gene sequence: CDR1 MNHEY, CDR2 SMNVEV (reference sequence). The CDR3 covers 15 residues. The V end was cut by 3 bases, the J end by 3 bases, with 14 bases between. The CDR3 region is CASSFPRSGEETQYF. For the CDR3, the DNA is TGTGCCAGCAGTTTTCCCCGCTCAGGGGAAGAGACCCAGTACTTC.

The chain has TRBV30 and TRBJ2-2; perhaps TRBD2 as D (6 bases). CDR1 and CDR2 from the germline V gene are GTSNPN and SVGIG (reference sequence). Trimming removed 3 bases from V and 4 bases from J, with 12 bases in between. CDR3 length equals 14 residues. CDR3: CAWRGGRITGELFF. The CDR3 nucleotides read TGTGCCTGGAGGGGGGGTAGAATCACCGGGGAGCTGTTTTTT.

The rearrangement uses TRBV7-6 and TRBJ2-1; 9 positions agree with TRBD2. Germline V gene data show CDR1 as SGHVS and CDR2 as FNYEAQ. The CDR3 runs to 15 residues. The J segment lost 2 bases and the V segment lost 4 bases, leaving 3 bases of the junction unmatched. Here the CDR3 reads CASSSAGGPYNEQFF. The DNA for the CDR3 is TGTGCCAGCAGCTCAGCGGGAGGTCCCTACAATGAGCAGTTCTTC.

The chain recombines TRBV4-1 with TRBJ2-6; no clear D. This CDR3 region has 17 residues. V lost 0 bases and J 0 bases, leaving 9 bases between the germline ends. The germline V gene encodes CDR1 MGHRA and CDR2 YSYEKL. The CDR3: CASSQELPISGANVLTF. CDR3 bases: TGCGCCAGCAGCCAAGAACTACCGATCTCTGGGGCCAACGTCCTGACTTTC.

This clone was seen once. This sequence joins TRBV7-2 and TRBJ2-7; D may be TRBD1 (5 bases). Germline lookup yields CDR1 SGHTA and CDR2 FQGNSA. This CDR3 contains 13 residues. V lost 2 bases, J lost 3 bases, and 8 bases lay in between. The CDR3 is CASSLRGIYEQYF. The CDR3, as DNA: TGTGCCAGCAGCTTAAGGGGTATCTACGAGCAGTACTTC.

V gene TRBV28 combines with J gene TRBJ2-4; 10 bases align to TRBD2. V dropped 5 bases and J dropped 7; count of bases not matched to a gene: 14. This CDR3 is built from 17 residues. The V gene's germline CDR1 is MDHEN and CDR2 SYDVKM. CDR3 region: CASSLGLAGAEPNIQYF. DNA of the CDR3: TGTGCCAGCAGTCTGGGGCTAGCGGGAGCGGAGCCGAACATTCAGTACTTC. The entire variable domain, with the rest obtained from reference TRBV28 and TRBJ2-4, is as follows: DVKVTQSSRYLVKRTGEKVFLECVQDMDHENMFWYRQDPGLGLRLIYFSYDVKMKEKGDIPEGYSVSREKKERFSLILESASTNQTSMYLCASSLGLAGAEPNIQYFGAGTRLSVL.

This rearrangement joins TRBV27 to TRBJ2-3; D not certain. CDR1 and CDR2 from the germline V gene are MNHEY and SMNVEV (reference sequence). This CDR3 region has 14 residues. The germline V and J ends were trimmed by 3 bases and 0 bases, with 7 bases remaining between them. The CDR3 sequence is CASSFQTSTDTQYF. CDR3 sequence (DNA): TGTGCCAGCAGTTTCCAAACTAGCACAGATACGCAGTATTTT.

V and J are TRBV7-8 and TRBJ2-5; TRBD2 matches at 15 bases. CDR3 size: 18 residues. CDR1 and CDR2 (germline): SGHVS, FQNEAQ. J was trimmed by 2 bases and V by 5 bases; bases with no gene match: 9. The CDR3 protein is CASSTGLAGGPWQETQYF. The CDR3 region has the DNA TGTGCCAGCAGCACCGGACTAGCGGGAGGGCCGTGGCAAGAGACCCAGTACTTC.

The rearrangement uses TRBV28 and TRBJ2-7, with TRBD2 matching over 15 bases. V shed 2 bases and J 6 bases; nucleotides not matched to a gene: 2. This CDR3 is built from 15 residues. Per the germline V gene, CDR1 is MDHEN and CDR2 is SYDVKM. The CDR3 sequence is CASSLGGLAGGEQYF. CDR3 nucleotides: TGTGCCAGCAGTTTAGGGGGACTAGCGGGAGGCGAGCAGTACTTC.

The CDR3 here is CASKRGQNYEQYF. Written as DNA, the CDR3 is TGTGCCAGCAAAAGGGGACAGAACTACGAGCAGTACTTC. The V call is TRBV2, the J call TRBJ2-7; 7 positions agree with TRBD1. This CDR3 is built from 13 residues. V lost 7 bases and J lost 3; bases outside the gene matches: 6. CDR1 is SNHLY, CDR2 FYNNEI, per germline.

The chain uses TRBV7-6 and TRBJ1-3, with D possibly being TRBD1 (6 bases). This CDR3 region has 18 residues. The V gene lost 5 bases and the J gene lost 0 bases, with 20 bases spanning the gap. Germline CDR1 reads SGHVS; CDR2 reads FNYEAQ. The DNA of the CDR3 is TGTGCCAGCAGCCCAGGGGCGCAGGGTATAAGCTCTGGAAACACCATATATTTT. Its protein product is CASSPGAQGISSGNTIYF.

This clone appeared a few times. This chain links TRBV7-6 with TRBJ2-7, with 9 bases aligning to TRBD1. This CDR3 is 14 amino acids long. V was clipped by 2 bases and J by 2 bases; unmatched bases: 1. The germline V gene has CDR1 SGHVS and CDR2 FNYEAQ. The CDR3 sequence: CASSLRDRAYEQYF. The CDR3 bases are TGTGCCAGCAGCTTACGGGACAGGGCCTACGAGCAGTACTTC.

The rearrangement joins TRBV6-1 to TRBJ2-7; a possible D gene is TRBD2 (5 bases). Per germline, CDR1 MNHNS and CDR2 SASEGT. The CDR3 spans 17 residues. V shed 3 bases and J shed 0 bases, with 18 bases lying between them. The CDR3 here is CASSDRGLATNSYEQYF. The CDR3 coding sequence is TGTGCCAGCAGTGATCGTGGGCTAGCCACAAACTCCTACGAGCAGTACTTC.

The CDR3 sequence: CASSPRTSAHEQYF. The CDR3 nucleotides read TGTGCCAGCAGTCCCAGGACTAGCGCGCACGAGCAGTACTTC. The chain is built from TRBV6-5 and TRBJ2-7; 9 bases fit TRBD2. The CDR3 covers 14 residues. V lost 5 bases and J lost 5; bases outside the gene matches: 7. Germline lookup yields CDR1 MNHEY and CDR2 SVGAGI.

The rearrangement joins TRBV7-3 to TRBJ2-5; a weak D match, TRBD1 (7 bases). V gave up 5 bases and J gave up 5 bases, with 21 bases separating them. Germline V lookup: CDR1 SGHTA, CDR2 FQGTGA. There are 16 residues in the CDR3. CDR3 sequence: CASSPRGRGSGETQYF. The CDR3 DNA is TGTGCCAGCAGCCCAAGGGGGCGGGGTTCCGGGGAGACCCAGTACTTC.

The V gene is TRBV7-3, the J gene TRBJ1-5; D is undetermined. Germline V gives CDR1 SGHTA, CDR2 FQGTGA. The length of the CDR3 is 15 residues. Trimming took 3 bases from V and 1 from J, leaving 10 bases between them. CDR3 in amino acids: CASSLGGKSNQPQHF. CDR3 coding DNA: TGTGCCAGCAGCTTGGGAGGAAAAAGCAATCAGCCCCAGCATTTT.

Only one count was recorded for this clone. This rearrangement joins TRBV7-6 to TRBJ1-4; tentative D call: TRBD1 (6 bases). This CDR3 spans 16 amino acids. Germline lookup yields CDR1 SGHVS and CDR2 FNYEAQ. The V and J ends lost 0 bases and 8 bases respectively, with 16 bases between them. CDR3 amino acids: CASSLAGTPTGEKLFF. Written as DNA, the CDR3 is TGTGCCAGCAGCTTAGCAGGGACGCCTACAGGGGAAAAACTGTTTTTT.